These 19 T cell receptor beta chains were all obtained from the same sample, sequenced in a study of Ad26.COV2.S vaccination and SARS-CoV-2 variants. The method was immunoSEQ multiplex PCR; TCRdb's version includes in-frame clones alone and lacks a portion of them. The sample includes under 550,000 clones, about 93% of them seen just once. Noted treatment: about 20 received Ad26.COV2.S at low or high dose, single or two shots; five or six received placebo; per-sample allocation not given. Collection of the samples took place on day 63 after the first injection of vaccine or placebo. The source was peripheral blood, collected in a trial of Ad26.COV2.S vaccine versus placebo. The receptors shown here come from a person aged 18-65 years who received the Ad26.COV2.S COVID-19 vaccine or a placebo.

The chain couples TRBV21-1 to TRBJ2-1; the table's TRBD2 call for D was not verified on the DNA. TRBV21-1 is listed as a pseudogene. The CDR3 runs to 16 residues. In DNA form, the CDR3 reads TGTGCCAGCAGCAAAGTCGGGGGACTAGTTGTAACTGAGCAGTTCTTC. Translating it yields CASSKVGGLVVTEQFF.

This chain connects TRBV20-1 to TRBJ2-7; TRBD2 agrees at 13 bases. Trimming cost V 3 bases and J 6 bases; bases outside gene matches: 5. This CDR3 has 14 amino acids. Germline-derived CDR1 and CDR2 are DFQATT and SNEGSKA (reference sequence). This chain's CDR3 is CSASTSGRAREQYF. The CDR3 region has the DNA TGCAGTGCTAGTACTAGCGGGAGGGCCCGCGAGCAGTACTTC.

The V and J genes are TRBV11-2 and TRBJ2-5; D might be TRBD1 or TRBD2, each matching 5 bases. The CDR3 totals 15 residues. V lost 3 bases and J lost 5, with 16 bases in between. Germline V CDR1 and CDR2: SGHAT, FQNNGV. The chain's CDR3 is CASSFGVLGEETQYF. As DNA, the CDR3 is TGTGCCAGCAGCTTTGGTGTGTTGGGGGAGGAGACCCAGTACTTC. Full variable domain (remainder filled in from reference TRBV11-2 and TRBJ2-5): EAGVAQSPRYKIIEKRQSVAFWCNPISGHATLYWYQQILGQGPKLLIQFQNNGVVDDSQLPKDRFSAERLKGVDSTLKIQPAKLEDSAVYLCASSFGVLGEETQYFGPGTRLLVL.

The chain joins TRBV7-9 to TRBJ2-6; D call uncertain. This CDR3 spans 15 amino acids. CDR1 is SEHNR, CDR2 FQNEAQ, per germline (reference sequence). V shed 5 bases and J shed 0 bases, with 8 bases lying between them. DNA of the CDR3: TGTGCCAGCAGCGTGACCCCCTCTGGGGCCAACGTCCTGACTTTC. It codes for CASSVTPSGANVLTF.

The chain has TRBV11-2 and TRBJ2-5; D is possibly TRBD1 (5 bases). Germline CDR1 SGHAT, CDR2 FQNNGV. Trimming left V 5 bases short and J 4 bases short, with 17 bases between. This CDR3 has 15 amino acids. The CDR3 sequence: CASSGQGLSSETQYF. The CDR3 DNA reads TGTGCCAGCAGCGGCCAGGGTTTATCATCAGAGACCCAGTACTTC.

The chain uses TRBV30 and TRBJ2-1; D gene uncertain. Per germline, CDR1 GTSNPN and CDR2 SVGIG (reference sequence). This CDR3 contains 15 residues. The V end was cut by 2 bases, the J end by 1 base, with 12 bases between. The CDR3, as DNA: TGTGCCTGGAGTAGGGCTCGTCAATCCTACAATGAGCAGTTCTTC. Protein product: CAWSRARQSYNEQFF.

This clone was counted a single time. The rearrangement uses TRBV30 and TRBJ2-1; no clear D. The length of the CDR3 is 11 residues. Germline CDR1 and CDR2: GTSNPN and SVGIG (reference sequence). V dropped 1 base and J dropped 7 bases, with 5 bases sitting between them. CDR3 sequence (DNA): TGTGCCTGGAGTGGTTCAAATGAGCAGTTCTTC. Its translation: CAWSGSNEQFF.

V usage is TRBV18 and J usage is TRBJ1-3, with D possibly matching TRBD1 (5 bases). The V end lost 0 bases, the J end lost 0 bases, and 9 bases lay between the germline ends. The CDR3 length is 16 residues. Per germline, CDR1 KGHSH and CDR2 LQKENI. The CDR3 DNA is TGTGCCAGCTCACCACCGAGGGGAGGCTCTGGAAACACCATATATTTT. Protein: CASSPPRGGSGNTIYF.

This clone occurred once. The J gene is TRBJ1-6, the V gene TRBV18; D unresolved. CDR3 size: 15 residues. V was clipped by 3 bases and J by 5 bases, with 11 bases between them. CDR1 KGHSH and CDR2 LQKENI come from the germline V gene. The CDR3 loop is CASSPRVGDNSPLHF. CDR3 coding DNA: TGTGCCAGCTCACCGAGGGTGGGAGATAATTCACCCCTCCACTTT.

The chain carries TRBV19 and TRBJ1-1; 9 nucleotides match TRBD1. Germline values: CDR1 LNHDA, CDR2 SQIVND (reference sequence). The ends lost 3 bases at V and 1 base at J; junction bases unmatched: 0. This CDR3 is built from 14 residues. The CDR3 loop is CASSMDRGNTEAFF. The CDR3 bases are TGTGCCAGTAGTATGGACAGGGGGAACACTGAAGCTTTCTTT.

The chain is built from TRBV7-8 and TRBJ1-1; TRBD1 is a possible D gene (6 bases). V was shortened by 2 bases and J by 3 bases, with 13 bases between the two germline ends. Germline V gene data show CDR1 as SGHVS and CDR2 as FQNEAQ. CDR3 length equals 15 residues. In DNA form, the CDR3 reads TGTGCCAGCAGCTTATCGGGGGGGCGCGACACTGAAGCTTTCTTT. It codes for CASSLSGGRDTEAFF.

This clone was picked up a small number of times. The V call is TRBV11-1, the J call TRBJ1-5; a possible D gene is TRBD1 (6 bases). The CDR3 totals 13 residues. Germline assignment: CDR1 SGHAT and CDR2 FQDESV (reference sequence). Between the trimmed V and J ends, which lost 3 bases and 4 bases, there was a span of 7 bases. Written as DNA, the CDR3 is TGTGCCAGCAGCTTGGACAGAAATCAGCCCCAGCATTTT. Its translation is CASSLDRNQPQHF.

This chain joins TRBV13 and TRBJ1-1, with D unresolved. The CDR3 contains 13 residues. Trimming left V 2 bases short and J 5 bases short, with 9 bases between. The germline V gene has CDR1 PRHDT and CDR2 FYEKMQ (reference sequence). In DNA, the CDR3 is TGTGCCAGCAGCTTACTTAGCGAGACTGAAGCTTTCTTT. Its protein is CASSLLSETEAFF. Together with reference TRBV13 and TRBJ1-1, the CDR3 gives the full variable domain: AAGVIQSPRHLIKEKRETATLKCYPIPRHDTVYWYQQGPGQDPQFLISFYEKMQSDKGSIPDRFSAQQFSDYHSELNMSSLELGDSALYFCASSLLSETEAFFGQGTRLTVV.

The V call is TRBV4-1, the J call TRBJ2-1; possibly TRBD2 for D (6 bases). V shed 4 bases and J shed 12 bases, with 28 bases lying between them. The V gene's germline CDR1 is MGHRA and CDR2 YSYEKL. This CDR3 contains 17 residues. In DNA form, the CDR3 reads TGCGCCAGCAGCCCGGGGACTGCGGAATCTACAATGAGTGTGCAGTTCTTC. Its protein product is CASSPGTAESTMSVQFF.

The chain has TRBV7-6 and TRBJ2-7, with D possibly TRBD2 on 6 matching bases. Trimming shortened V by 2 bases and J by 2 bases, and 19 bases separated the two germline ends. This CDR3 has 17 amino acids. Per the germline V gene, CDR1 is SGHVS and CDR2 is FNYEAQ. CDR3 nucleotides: TGTGCCAGCAGCTTAATGGTGAGGGCTAGCGTTACCTACGAGCAGTACTTC. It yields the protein CASSLMVRASVTYEQYF.

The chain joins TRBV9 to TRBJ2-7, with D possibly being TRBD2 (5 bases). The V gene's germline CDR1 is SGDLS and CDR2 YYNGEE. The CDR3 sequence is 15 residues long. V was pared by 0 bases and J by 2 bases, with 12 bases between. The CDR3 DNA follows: TGTGCCAGCAGCGTAGTTCGCGGAGCGGCCTACGAGCAGTACTTC. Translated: CASSVVRGAAYEQYF.

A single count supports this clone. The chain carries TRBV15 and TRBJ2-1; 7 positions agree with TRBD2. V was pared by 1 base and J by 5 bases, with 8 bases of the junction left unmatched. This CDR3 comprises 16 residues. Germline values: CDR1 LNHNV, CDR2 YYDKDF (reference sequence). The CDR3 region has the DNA TGTGCCACCAGCAGAGCCCCCACTAGCGCAAACAATGAGCAGTTCTTC. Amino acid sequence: CATSRAPTSANNEQFF.

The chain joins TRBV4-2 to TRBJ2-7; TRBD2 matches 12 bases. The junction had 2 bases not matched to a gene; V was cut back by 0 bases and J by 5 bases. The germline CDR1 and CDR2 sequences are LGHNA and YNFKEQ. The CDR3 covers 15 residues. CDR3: CASSQEASGRDEQYF. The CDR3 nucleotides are TGTGCCAGCAGCCAAGAAGCTAGCGGGAGGGACGAGCAGTACTTC.

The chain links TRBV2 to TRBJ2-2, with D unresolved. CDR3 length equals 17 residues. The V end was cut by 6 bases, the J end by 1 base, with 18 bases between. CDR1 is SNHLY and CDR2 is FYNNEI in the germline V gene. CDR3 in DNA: TGTGCCAGCAGCGCTACTCCTATCACGCGGAACACCGGGGAGCTGTTTTTT. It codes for CASSATPITRNTGELFF. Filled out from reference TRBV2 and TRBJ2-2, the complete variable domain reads EPEVTQTPSHQVTQMGQEVILRCVPISNHLYFYWYRQILGQKVEFLVSFYNNEISEKSEIFDDQFSVERPDGSNFTLKIRSTKLEDSAMYFCASSATPITRNTGELFFGEGSRLTVL.